This entry lists 28 T cell receptor beta chains sequenced from one sample in a study of T cells in Graves' hyperthyroidism and ophthalmopathy. Using RNA transcripts as the source, TCR beta CDR3 regions were amplified. The HTBI primer set was used in a first-round RT-PCR of the TCR CDR3. Each CDR3 protein is one row after TCRdb ran MiXCR on the multiplex PCR reads. Of 75,000 to 100,000 distinct CDR3 sequences in the sample, around 42% were seen once. Material for sequencing was peripheral blood or thyroid tissue (not recorded which). The receptors were gathered from a woman aged 25 to 39 with Graves' hyperthyroidism.

V is TRBV7-2 and J is TRBJ1-2; perhaps TRBD1 as D (5 bases). The CDR3 runs 16 residues. The germline gives CDR1 SGHTA, CDR2 FQGNSA. The V end lost 5 bases, the J end lost 6 bases, and 22 bases lay between the germline ends. CDR3 protein: CASSPRGVGGFHGYTF. CDR3 nucleotides: TGTGCCAGCAGCCCTAGAGGGGTGGGGGGTTTTCATGGCTACACCTTC.

This clonotype has at least ten counts. The chain joins TRBV7-6 to TRBJ2-5; D ambiguous. V was cut by 6 bases and J by 2 bases, with 13 bases left in between. The CDR3 spans 14 residues. The germline gives CDR1 SGHVS, CDR2 FNYEAQ. CDR3 loop: CASRHRLQQETQYF. In DNA form, the CDR3 reads TGTGCCAGCAGACACCGACTTCAACAAGAGACCCAGTACTTC.

The rearrangement joins TRBV5-1 to TRBJ2-7, with 8 bases fitting TRBD1. Losses at the gene ends were 5 bases for V and 6 bases for J; bases not matched to a gene: 7. Germline V gives CDR1 SGHRS, CDR2 YFSETQ. CDR3 length: 13 residues. The CDR3 bases are TGCGCCAGCAGGCAGGGGGCAAGCAGCGAGCAGTACTTC. It yields the protein CASRQGASSEQYF.

This clonotype was detected many times. V gene TRBV20-1 combines with J gene TRBJ2-7; 8 bases are shared with TRBD2. CDR3 length: 14 amino acids. CDR1 is DFQATT and CDR2 is SNEGSKA in the germline V gene (reference sequence). After removal of 6 bases from V and 1 base from J, the junction contained 8 bases not matched to a gene. The CDR3 is CSATTSGISYEQYF. In DNA form, the CDR3 reads TGCAGTGCCACAACTAGCGGCATATCCTACGAGCAGTACTTC.

About this clonotype: The missing conserved phenylalanine or tryptophan at the end of this CDR3 makes a read error likely. The V gene is TRBV7-3, the J gene TRBJ1-1; possible D gene TRBD1, 5 bases. From germline, CDR1 is SGHTA and CDR2 FQGTGA. The CDR3 totals 12 residues. Trimming left V 6 bases short and J 5 bases short, with 10 bases between. The CDR3 here is CASSEEGTEAFS. CDR3 DNA sequence: TGTGCCAGCAGTGAAGAGGGGACTGAAGCTTTCTCT.

At least ten counts were recorded for this clonotype. The rearrangement joins TRBV2 to TRBJ1-5, with 9 bases that match TRBD1. The CDR3 consists of 18 residues. Germline V CDR1 and CDR2: SNHLY, FYNNEI. With V trimmed by 4 bases and J by 7 bases, 17 bases remained unmatched. The CDR3 reads CASSVKDRGFDKLQPQHF. The CDR3 DNA reads TGTGCCAGCAGTGTAAAGGACAGGGGATTTGATAAGCTGCAGCCCCAGCATTTT.

The chain has TRBV12-3 or TRBV12-4 and TRBJ2-5, with D maybe TRBD2 (5 bases). The V and J ends lost 5 bases and 12 bases respectively, with 16 bases between them. The length of the CDR3 is 12 residues. The CDR3 protein is CASSPEAAGEYF. In DNA, the CDR3 is TGTGCCAGCAGTCCCGAGGCGGCCGGGGAGTACTTC.

This clonotype was observed many times. The chain has TRBV7-9 and TRBJ2-5, with D tentatively TRBD1 (6 bases). Per germline, CDR1 SEHNR and CDR2 FQNEAQ (reference sequence). The CDR3 extends over 14 amino acids. Between the trimmed V and J ends, which lost 5 bases and 7 bases, there was a span of 17 bases. CDR3 DNA: TGTGCCAGCAGCCTCGCTACAGGGCTTGGGACCCAGTACTTC. Residues: CASSLATGLGTQYF.

The rearrangement uses TRBV20-1 and TRBJ1-3; the D is unclear. V was cut by 6 bases and J by 8 bases, with 23 bases left in between. The CDR3 has 15 residues. The germline gives CDR1 DFQATT, CDR2 SNEGSKA (reference sequence). The CDR3 sequence: CSARSWELYGYTIYF. The CDR3, as DNA: TGCAGTGCACGCAGCTGGGAGCTTTATGGCTACACCATATATTTT.

The chain is built from TRBV15 and TRBJ1-5; tentative D call: TRBD1 (5 bases). Germline loops: CDR1 LNHNV, CDR2 YYDKDF (reference sequence). Trimming removed 1 base from V and 5 bases from J, with 15 bases in between. This CDR3 has 16 amino acids. CDR3 nucleotide sequence: TGTGCCACCAGCAGAGGGGGGGGAGGTTCATATCAGCCCCAGCATTTT. Amino acids: CATSRGGGGSYQPQHF.

The chain recombines TRBV7-8 with TRBJ2-5; 9 nucleotides line up with TRBD1. With V trimmed by 3 bases and J by 8 bases, 4 bases remained unmatched. Germline V CDR1 and CDR2: SGHVS, FQNEAQ. CDR3 size: 13 residues. CDR3 loop: CASSLGQGDTQYF. CDR3 nucleotide sequence: TGTGCCAGCAGCTTGGGACAGGGAGATACCCAGTACTTC.

Concerning this clonotype itself: The CDR3 carries no conserved terminal phenylalanine or tryptophan, so it likely arises from a read error. The CDR3 loop is CASSQDRNGNGYTY. The CDR3 coding sequence is TGTGCCAGCAGCCAAGACAGGAATGGGAATGGCTACACCTAC. The V and J genes are TRBV11-2 and TRBJ1-2; maybe TRBD1 (6 bases). CDR3 length: 14 amino acids. V lost 5 bases to trimming and J lost 6 bases, with 16 bases between them. From germline, CDR1 is SGHAT and CDR2 FQNNGV.

This clonotype was seen at least ten times. The chain combines TRBV10-3 with TRBJ2-2, with 14 bases matching TRBD2. The J segment lost 4 bases and the V segment lost 6 bases, leaving 7 bases of the junction unmatched. The CDR3 spans 17 residues. Germline-derived CDR1 and CDR2 are ENHRY and SYGVKD. The CDR3 region is CAIRETSGRASTGELFF. The CDR3 nucleotides are TGTGCCATCAGGGAGACTAGCGGGAGGGCCTCCACCGGGGAGCTGTTTTTT.

Points on this clonotype: It is unclear where the CDR3 begins or ends on the DNA, so no DNA is shown, and the CDR3 is as TCRdb lists it. J is TRBJ1-2 and V is TRBV25-1; the table calls TRBD1, which could not be checked here. Looked up from germline, CDR1 is MGHDK and CDR2 is SYGVNS. The CDR3 length equals 22 residues, ends included. CDR3 loop: CASSEYGRVYEQYFGPGYGYTF.

This clonotype showed up many times. The rearrangement uses TRBV4-1 and TRBJ2-5; D may correspond to TRBD1 or TRBD2 (5 bases each). The CDR3 spans 17 residues. The V and J ends lost 2 bases and 4 bases respectively, with 20 bases between them. Per the germline V gene, CDR1 is MGHRA and CDR2 is YSYEKL. CDR3 region: CASSQPSTGTRRETQYF. In DNA form, the CDR3 reads TGCGCCAGCAGCCAACCAAGCACCGGGACGCGAAGAGAGACCCAGTACTTC.

V is TRBV14 and J is TRBJ2-7; 10 bases agree with TRBD2. This CDR3 has 14 residues. The J segment lost 6 bases and the V segment lost 4 bases, leaving 6 bases of the junction unmatched. Germline V gives CDR1 SGHDN, CDR2 FVKESK. CDR3 sequence (DNA): TGTGCCAGCAGCCCCGGACTAGCGGTTGGCGAGCAGTACTTC. It translates to CASSPGLAVGEQYF.

This clonotype was seen many times. V usage is TRBV4-1 and J usage is TRBJ1-2; TRBD1 might be the D (5 bases). The germline V gene encodes CDR1 MGHRA and CDR2 YSYEKL. V was trimmed by 0 bases and J by 5 bases, leaving 16 bases between them. This CDR3 region has 16 residues. The DNA for the CDR3 is TGCGCCAGCAGCCAAGATCGTTGGGGCTTAGCATATGGCTACACCTTC. Its translation is CASSQDRWGLAYGYTF.

The genes are TRBV20-1 and TRBJ1-6; tentative D call: TRBD1 (6 bases). V was pared by 4 bases and J by 0 bases, with 16 bases between. The germline gives CDR1 DFQATT, CDR2 SNEGSKA (reference sequence). The CDR3 is 17 residues long. The CDR3 coding sequence is TGCAGTGCTAAGAGGGGGGATAGGAGCTCCTATAATTCACCCCTCCACTTT. Its translation: CSAKRGDRSSYNSPLHF.

Many counts were recorded for this clonotype. This may arise from a read error, as a much more abundant clone is one base away. This sequence joins TRBV20-1 and TRBJ2-7; D call uncertain. The V gene's germline CDR1 is DFQATT and CDR2 SNEGSKA (reference sequence). V lost 0 bases and J lost 9, with 18 bases in between. The CDR3 sequence is 14 residues long. The CDR3 reads CSARDEHFLGWQYF. The CDR3 DNA reads TGCAGTGCTAGAGACGAGCACTTCCTGGGGTGGCAGTACTTC.

The J gene is TRBJ2-7, the V gene TRBV10-3; 8 bases fit TRBD2. Germline CDR1 is ENHRY and CDR2 is SYGVKD. V lost 11 bases and J lost 3; bases outside the gene matches: 3. The CDR3 loop spans 11 amino acids. For the CDR3, the DNA is TGTGCCGTCCGGGGGGGCTACGAGCAGTACTTC. Translated: CAVRGGYEQYF.

This sequence joins TRBV10-1 and TRBJ2-5, with 8 nucleotides matching TRBD2. With V trimmed by 4 bases and J by 1 base, 2 bases remained unmatched. The CDR3 is made up of 14 amino acids. Germline lookup yields CDR1 WNHNN and CDR2 SYGVQD (reference sequence). For the CDR3, the DNA is TGCGCCAGCAGTGCGACTAGCGCCCAAGAGACCCAGTACTTC. It encodes CASSATSAQETQYF.

This chain links TRBV6-1 with TRBJ2-6; 9 bases map to TRBD2. The CDR3 runs 20 residues. Per germline, CDR1 MNHNS and CDR2 SASEGT. With V trimmed by 6 bases and J by 1 base, 16 bases remained unmatched. This CDR3 reads CASSPMGLAGVISGANVLTF. CDR3 nucleotides: TGTGCCAGCAGCCCGATGGGACTAGCAGGAGTTATTTCTGGGGCCAACGTCCTGACTTTC.

This chain joins TRBV29-1 and TRBJ1-2; D is possibly TRBD1 (5 bases). The CDR3 runs to 13 residues. V was trimmed by 5 bases and J by 1 base, leaving 11 bases between them. Germline values: CDR1 SQVTM, CDR2 ANQGSEA. CDR3 residues: CSVPKTDNYGYTF. CDR3 bases: TGCAGCGTTCCCAAGACAGATAACTATGGCTACACCTTC.

A word on this clonotype: A junction boundary mismatches the germline segment, possibly from a read error. The chain couples TRBV5-4 to TRBJ1-1; 9 positions agree with TRBD1. From germline, CDR1 is SGHNT and CDR2 YYREEE (reference sequence). This CDR3 region has 13 residues. The CDR3 DNA reads as TGTGCCAGCAGTTTGGGACAGGGTTATGGAGCTTTCTTT. It is translated as CASSLGQGYGAFF.

This clonotype was detected only once. The chain uses TRBV2 and TRBJ2-7; 9 bases fit TRBD2. Germline CDR1 and CDR2: SNHLY and FYNNEI. With 6 bases clipped from V and 9 bases from J, the junction kept 9 bases outside the gene matches. The CDR3 runs to 13 residues. This CDR3 reads CASSRTSGSWQYF. The CDR3 DNA reads as TGTGCCAGCAGCAGAACTAGCGGGTCGTGGCAGTACTTC.

This clonotype was seen ten or more times. The chain couples TRBV29-1 to TRBJ2-7; 9 bases map to TRBD2. Trimming cost V 0 bases and J 4 bases; bases outside gene matches: 10. The CDR3 sequence is 16 residues long. Germline-derived CDR1 and CDR2 are SQVTM and ANQGSEA. The CDR3: CSVEDEGRGGAYEQYF. CDR3 coding DNA: TGCAGCGTTGAAGATGAGGGGCGGGGGGGAGCATACGAGCAGTACTTC.

This clonotype was counted at least ten times. The chain employs TRBV2 and TRBJ1-2, with TRBD1 matching over 7 bases. The CDR3 consists of 13 residues. The V gene's germline CDR1 is SNHLY and CDR2 FYNNEI. V was clipped by 6 bases and J by 5 bases; unmatched bases: 6. The CDR3 region is CASRPGQSYGYTF. CDR3 DNA sequence: TGTGCCAGCAGGCCGGGACAGTCATATGGCTACACCTTC. Full variable domain (outside the CDR3, taken from reference TRBV2 and TRBJ1-2): EPEVTQTPSHQVTQMGQEVILRCVPISNHLYFYWYRQILGQKVEFLVSFYNNEISEKSEIFDDQFSVERPDGSNFTLKIRSTKLEDSAMYFCASRPGQSYGYTFGSGTRLTVV.

This clonotype was counted many times. This chain joins TRBV19 and TRBJ1-5; the match to TRBD1 covers 7 bases. Trimming took 9 bases from V and 0 from J; bases not matched to a gene: 8. Germline V gives CDR1 LNHDA, CDR2 SQIVND (reference sequence). The CDR3 is 15 residues long. CDR3 sequence: CASNDRAYSNQPQHF. The CDR3 DNA reads as TGTGCCAGCAACGACAGGGCGTATAGCAATCAGCCCCAGCATTTT.